One sample yielded the 6 T cell receptor beta chains listed below, sequenced in a study of blood T cell repertoires in COVID-19. Data came from immunoSEQ multiplex PCR; TCRdb stores just in-frame clones and leaves some out. There are 300,000 to 450,000 clones in the sample; around 86% occur only once, and around 3% lies in the top ten. The sequencing input was peripheral blood. Source of these receptors: a human donor in a cohort sampled during active COVID-19.

The rearrangement links TRBV29-1 to TRBJ1-2; 11 bases line up with TRBD1. The germline CDR1 and CDR2 sequences are SQVTM and ANQGSEA. The V gene end was trimmed by 3 bases and the J gene end by 1 base; junction bases not matched to a gene: 4. This CDR3 has 15 residues. The DNA of the CDR3 is TGCAGCGTTGAGGGACAGGGGGAGAATAACTATGGCTACACCTTC. It specifies CSVEGQGENNYGYTF.

This clone has only one observation. The gene calls are TRBV5-1 and TRBJ2-3, with 9 bases that match TRBD1. CDR3 length: 14 amino acids. Trimming cost V 4 bases and J 4 bases; bases outside gene matches: 4. From germline, CDR1 is SGHRS and CDR2 YFSETQ. This chain's CDR3 is CASSVQGAADTQYF. In DNA form, the CDR3 reads TGCGCCAGCAGCGTACAGGGGGCCGCAGATACGCAGTATTTT.

This CDR3 reads CASQRTSSYNEQFF. The CDR3 coding sequence is TGTGCCAGCCAGCGTACCAGCTCCTACAATGAGCAGTTCTTC. The genes are TRBV25-1 and TRBJ2-1; unclear D gene. Germline-derived CDR1 and CDR2 are MGHDK and SYGVNS. The CDR3 consists of 14 residues. V lost 8 bases, J lost 0 bases, and 11 bases lay in between.

The count of this clone is one. The gene calls are TRBV9 and TRBJ2-3; 8 bases are shared with TRBD1. The V segment lost 0 bases and the J segment 6 bases; nucleotides outside the gene matches: 9. The germline V gene encodes CDR1 SGDLS and CDR2 YYNGEE. The length of the CDR3 is 16 residues. The CDR3 is CASSVGTGSTFDTQYF. The CDR3 DNA is TGTGCCAGCAGCGTAGGGACAGGGAGTACATTCGATACGCAGTATTTT.

The chain has TRBV4-1 and TRBJ2-3; TRBD1 aligns across 8 bases. CDR1 is MGHRA, CDR2 YSYEKL, per germline. V dropped 3 bases and J dropped 3; count of bases not matched to a gene: 8. This CDR3 region has 16 residues. In DNA form, the CDR3 reads TGCGCCAGCAGCCAGACGACAGGGGAGTCGACAGATACGCAGTATTTT. Its translation is CASSQTTGESTDTQYF.

The J gene is TRBJ1-3, the V gene TRBV6-5, with 7 bases matching TRBD1. V lost 5 bases and J lost 0; bases outside the gene matches: 4. CDR1 and CDR2 from the germline V gene are MNHEY and SVGAGI. This CDR3 is 15 amino acids long. The chain's CDR3 is CASSPWTGSGNTIYF. The CDR3 DNA reads TGTGCCAGCAGTCCTTGGACAGGCTCTGGAAACACCATATATTTT.